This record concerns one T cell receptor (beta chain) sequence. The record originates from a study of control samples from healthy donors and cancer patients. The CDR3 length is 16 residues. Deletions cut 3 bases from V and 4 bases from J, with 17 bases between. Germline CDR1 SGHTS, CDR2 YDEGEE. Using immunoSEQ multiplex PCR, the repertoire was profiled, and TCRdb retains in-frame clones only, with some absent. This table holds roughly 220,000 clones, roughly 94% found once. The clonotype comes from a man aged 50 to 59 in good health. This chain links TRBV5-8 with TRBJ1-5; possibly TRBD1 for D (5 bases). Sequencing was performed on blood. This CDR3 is CASSYFSGTRNQPQHF. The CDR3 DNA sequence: TGTGCCAGCAGCTATTTCTCCGGGACCAGAAATCAGCCCCAGCATTTT.